The 29 T cell receptor beta chains reported below all come from one sample, sequenced in a study of blood T cell repertoires in COVID-19. Only in-frame clones appear in the TCRdb table, and some are missing; sequencing was by immunoSEQ multiplex PCR. In the table there are about 94,000 clones, about 80% of which are singletons. The sample consisted of peripheral blood. The receptor set was obtained from a human donor in a cohort sampled during active COVID-19.

The rearrangement links TRBV19 to TRBJ2-7, with 7 bases identical to TRBD2. V gave up 4 bases and J gave up 2 bases; unmatched junction bases: 5. From germline, CDR1 is LNHDA and CDR2 SQIVND (reference sequence). There are 14 residues in the CDR3. Here the CDR3 DNA reads TGTGCCAGTAGTAGGCTAGCGGACACCTACGAGCAGTACTTC. It codes for CASSRLADTYEQYF.

This clone was counted a single time. The rearrangement joins TRBV14 to TRBJ1-2, with a possible D match to TRBD1 (6 bases). Germline V lookup: CDR1 SGHDN, CDR2 FVKESK. Trimming shortened V by 1 base and J by 7 bases, and 10 bases separated the two germline ends. The CDR3 contains 13 residues. CDR3 sequence: CASSQVRQAGYTF. The CDR3 coding sequence is TGTGCCAGCAGCCAAGTAAGACAGGCTGGCTACACCTTC. The full variable domain, completed using reference TRBV14 and TRBJ1-2, is EAGVTQFPSHSVIEKGQTVTLRCDPISGHDNLYWYRRVMGKEIKFLLHFVKESKQDESGMPNNRFLAERTGGTYSTLKVQPAELEDSGVYFCASSQVRQAGYTFGSGTRLTVV.

The chain couples TRBV10-3 to TRBJ1-1; TRBD1 matches 8 bases. The germline CDR1 and CDR2 sequences are ENHRY and SYGVKD. J gave up 7 bases and V 0 bases, and 1 base lay outside the gene matches. The CDR3 totals 13 residues. The DNA for the CDR3 is TGTGCCATCAGTGAGTCGACAGGGGTTGAAGCTTTCTTT. This codes for CAISESTGVEAFF.

The chain joins TRBV5-1 to TRBJ2-7, with 11 bases matching TRBD2. Germline-derived CDR1 and CDR2 are SGHRS and YFSETQ. V lost 4 bases and J lost 4; bases outside the gene matches: 10. CDR3 size: 16 residues. The CDR3 DNA reads TGCGCCAGCAGCCCGGTCGTAGCGGGAGGGCCTTACGAGCAGTACTTC. It yields the protein CASSPVVAGGPYEQYF.

This clone was seen more than once but under ten times. The V call is TRBV3-1 (or the pseudogene TRBV3-2), the J call TRBJ2-7; tentative D call: TRBD1 (5 bases). The germline gives CDR1 LGHDT, CDR2 YNNKEL (reference sequence). V was cut by 1 base and J by 3 bases, with 10 bases left in between. The length of the CDR3 is 14 residues. The CDR3 nucleotides read TGTGCCAGCAGCCAAGGGTCAGGGTTCTACGAGCAGTACTTC. Encoded protein: CASSQGSGFYEQYF.

V gene TRBV28 combines with J gene TRBJ1-2; maybe TRBD1 (5 bases). Germline V gene lookup returns CDR1 MDHEN and CDR2 SYDVKM. V was cut by 5 bases and J by 4 bases, with 5 bases left in between. CDR3 length: 11 residues. This chain's CDR3 is CASSGAYGYTF. The CDR3 DNA follows: TGTGCCAGCAGTGGGGCCTATGGCTACACCTTC.

The J gene is TRBJ2-2, the V gene TRBV10-2; 10 bases are shared with TRBD1. V dropped 3 bases and J dropped 0; count of bases not matched to a gene: 4. The germline V gene has CDR1 WSHSY and CDR2 SAAADI. CDR3 length: 17 residues. CDR3 coding DNA: TGCGCCAGCAGTGACGGACAGGGGGTTGCGAACACCGGGGAGCTGTTTTTT. It encodes CASSDGQGVANTGELFF.

The sample holds a few counts of this clone. The same CDR3 also results from other DNA sequences found in this sample. The chain uses TRBV9 and TRBJ2-6; TRBD1 is a possible D gene (6 bases). The germline gives CDR1 SGDLS, CDR2 YYNGEE. This CDR3 comprises 16 residues. Between the trimmed V and J ends, which lost 4 bases and 0 bases, there was a span of 11 bases. CDR3 in DNA: TGTGCCAGCAGCTCGGACAGATCCTCTGGGGCCAACGTCCTGACTTTC. This encodes CASSSDRSSGANVLTF.

This chain joins TRBV27 and TRBJ1-3, with 9 nucleotides matching TRBD1. The CDR3 is 16 amino acids. Germline V gives CDR1 MNHEY, CDR2 SMNVEV (reference sequence). The ends lost 0 bases at V and 0 bases at J; junction bases unmatched: 0. The CDR3 here is CASSLSGQGSGNTIYF. In DNA, the CDR3 is TGTGCCAGCAGTTTATCGGGACAGGGCTCTGGAAACACCATATATTTT.

This chain links TRBV18 with TRBJ1-3; possible D gene TRBD1, 6 bases. The CDR3 loop spans 12 amino acids. CDR1 and CDR2 from the germline V gene are KGHSH and LQKENI. Trimming shortened V by 3 bases and J by 11 bases, and 11 bases separated the two germline ends. The CDR3 DNA reads as TGTGCCAGCTCACCCGGACAGAAAGCCATATATTTT. Translation gives CASSPGQKAIYF.

V gene TRBV28 combines with J gene TRBJ2-5; D perhaps matches TRBD2 (6 bases). The germline V gene encodes CDR1 MDHEN and CDR2 SYDVKM. The CDR3 is made up of 15 amino acids. Trimming removed 5 bases at V and 1 base at J, with 14 bases between. CDR3 in amino acids: CASSKGGSGQETQYF. The CDR3 coding sequence is TGTGCCAGCAGTAAGGGTGGTAGCGGCCAAGAGACCCAGTACTTC.

The chain uses TRBV23-1 and TRBJ2-3, with D tentatively TRBD2 (5 bases). TRBV23-1 is flagged as an ORF with uncertain function. The CDR3 totals 15 residues. Trimming took off 5 bases at V and 5 bases at J, with 17 bases between the two ends. CDR3 in DNA: TGCGCCAGCAGTGCGCAATGCGGGCGTAAAGATACGCAGTATTTT. This encodes CASSAQCGRKDTQYF.

This chain uses TRBV21-1 with TRBJ2-7; the table gives TRBD1 as D, unverified against the DNA. TRBV21-1 is designated a pseudogene. The CDR3 runs 16 residues. CDR3 residues: CASSKGGQGASYEQYF. The CDR3 DNA is TGTGCCAGCAGCAAAGGGGGCCAGGGGGCTTCCTACGAGCAGTACTTC.

This clone has just one count. The J gene is TRBJ2-7, the V gene TRBV3-1 (or the pseudogene TRBV3-2), with TRBD2 matching over 9 bases. The junction had 1 base not matched to a gene; V was cut back by 0 bases and J by 1 base. Germline values: CDR1 LGHDT, CDR2 YNNKEL (reference sequence). The CDR3 is 15 amino acids. In DNA, the CDR3 is TGTGCCAGCAGCCAAGAGCGGGGGGGTTCCTACGAGCAGTACTTC. Protein sequence: CASSQERGGSYEQYF.

V gene TRBV25-1 combines with J gene TRBJ1-4, with 9 bases matching TRBD1. Germline V lookup: CDR1 MGHDK, CDR2 SYGVNS. The CDR3 spans 15 residues. V dropped 6 bases and J dropped 6; count of bases not matched to a gene: 8. CDR3 sequence (DNA): TGTGCCAGCAGGACTCCGGGACAGGGAGATGAAAAACTGTTTTTT. Protein product: CASRTPGQGDEKLFF.

This rearrangement joins TRBV30 to TRBJ1-1; D not resolved. The CDR3 contains 15 residues. The germline CDR1 and CDR2 sequences are GTSNPN and SVGIG (reference sequence). V was pared by 3 bases and J by 4 bases, with 18 bases between. CDR3 in amino acids: CAWSKHRGVGTEAFF. CDR3 sequence (DNA): TGTGCCTGGAGCAAACATCGGGGTGTGGGCACTGAAGCTTTCTTT.

This clone appeared a few times. V and J are TRBV10-1 and TRBJ1-5; no clear D gene. The CDR3 is 14 amino acids. The V gene's germline CDR1 is WNHNN and CDR2 SYGVQD (reference sequence). V was cut by 4 bases and J by 0 bases, with 7 bases left in between. CDR3 loop: CASSGANSNQPQHF. DNA of the CDR3: TGCGCCAGCAGTGGGGCTAATAGCAATCAGCCCCAGCATTTT.

This chain joins TRBV12-3 or TRBV12-4 and TRBJ1-1; 7 nucleotides agree with TRBD1. This CDR3 is built from 12 residues. V lost 5 bases, J lost 4 bases, and 1 base stayed unmatched. CDR3 region: CASSDRVTEAFF. CDR3 bases: TGTGCCAGCAGTGACAGGGTCACTGAAGCTTTCTTT.

In nucleotides, the CDR3 is TGTGCCAGCCGGGGACTAGCGGGAGCTACAGATACGCAGTATTTT. Amino acids: CASRGLAGATDTQYF. The chain carries TRBV6-6 and TRBJ2-3, with 14 bases matching TRBD2. V shed 8 bases and J 3 bases; nucleotides not matched to a gene: 4. The CDR3 spans 15 residues. Germline V gene data show CDR1 as MNHNY and CDR2 as SVGAGI (reference sequence).

This chain connects TRBV6-5 to TRBJ1-6; TRBD1 aligns across 7 bases. The CDR3 extends over 14 amino acids. The germline V gene has CDR1 MNHEY and CDR2 SVGAGI. With V trimmed by 4 bases and J by 10 bases, 7 bases remained unmatched. Here the CDR3 reads CASSSRGPGSPLHF. The CDR3 DNA reads TGTGCCAGCAGTTCTAGGGGGCCGGGGTCACCCCTCCACTTT.

The chain couples TRBV5-5 to TRBJ2-7; 7 bases match TRBD2. This CDR3 has 15 residues. V was clipped by 2 bases and J by 5 bases; unmatched bases: 10. The germline CDR1 and CDR2 sequences are SGHKS and YYEKEE (reference sequence). The CDR3 region has the DNA TGTGCCAGCAGCTTCGGGGGGAGGGCCATGGACGAGCAGTACTTC. Translated: CASSFGGRAMDEQYF.

J is TRBJ2-6 and V is TRBV2; maybe TRBD1 (6 bases). The CDR3 is made up of 14 amino acids. Looked up from germline, CDR1 is SNHLY and CDR2 is FYNNEI. The V end was cut by 10 bases, the J end by 4 bases, with 14 bases between. The CDR3 spells CATKTGYGANVLTF. For the CDR3, the DNA is TGTGCCACCAAGACAGGATACGGGGCCAACGTCCTGACTTTC.

The V gene is TRBV7-6, the J gene TRBJ2-5; no clear D. The germline V and J ends were trimmed by 2 bases and 1 base, with 11 bases remaining between them. The V gene's germline CDR1 is SGHVS and CDR2 FNYEAQ. The CDR3 has 15 residues. The CDR3 loop reads CASSLSVVPQETQYF. Written as DNA, the CDR3 is TGTGCCAGCAGCTTATCGGTAGTGCCCCAAGAGACCCAGTACTTC.

The gene calls are TRBV19 and TRBJ2-1; D might be TRBD2 (6 bases). This CDR3 is 13 amino acids long. Germline lookup yields CDR1 LNHDA and CDR2 SQIVND (reference sequence). Trimming pared 3 bases from V and 9 bases from J, leaving 12 bases between. Here the CDR3 DNA reads TGTGCCAGTAGTATTGTCGGGGGAGGTGAGCAGTTCTTC. It yields the protein CASSIVGGGEQFF.

J is TRBJ2-2 and V is TRBV27; the D gene is possibly TRBD1 (6 bases). Germline V gene sequence: CDR1 MNHEY, CDR2 SMNVEV (reference sequence). The CDR3 totals 12 residues. Trimming removed 9 bases from V and 5 bases from J, with 10 bases in between. This chain's CDR3 is CARTRGTGELFF. The CDR3 region has the DNA TGTGCCAGGACCAGGGGAACCGGGGAGCTGTTTTTT.

The V call is TRBV21-1, the J call TRBJ1-5. TRBV21-1 is shown as a pseudogene. This CDR3 contains 17 residues. The DNA of the CDR3 is TGTGCCAGAAGGGAGAGAAGGGGGGGTGAAGGCAATCAGCCCCAGCATTTT. This sequence encodes CARRERRGGEGNQPQHF.

The chain recombines TRBV5-1 with TRBJ2-7; 10 nucleotides agree with TRBD1. The germline V gene encodes CDR1 SGHRS and CDR2 YFSETQ. With 3 bases clipped from V and 3 bases from J, the junction kept 3 bases outside the gene matches. The CDR3 extends over 14 amino acids. The CDR3 spells CASSSGQGHYEQYF. The CDR3 DNA sequence: TGCGCCAGCAGCTCGGGACAGGGGCACTACGAGCAGTACTTC.

This clone was detected a few times. This chain uses TRBV19 with TRBJ1-1; tentatively, D is TRBD1 (5 bases). Trimming removed 11 bases at V and 3 bases at J, with 16 bases between. The CDR3 runs to 13 residues. Per germline, CDR1 LNHDA and CDR2 SQIVND (reference sequence). The CDR3 sequence is CAVSQPGYTEAFF. The CDR3 nucleotides are TGTGCCGTCTCCCAACCAGGGTACACTGAAGCTTTCTTT.

This clone showed up many times. The chain is built from TRBV5-6 and TRBJ2-5; 8 bases are a match to TRBD1. In germline, CDR1 is SGHDT, CDR2 YYEEEE. The CDR3 totals 15 residues. Trimming at V came to 0 bases and at J to 6 bases, leaving 7 bases not matched to a gene. The CDR3 protein is CASSLARGRLQTQYF. As DNA, the CDR3 is TGTGCCAGCAGCTTGGCCAGGGGGCGGCTGCAGACCCAGTACTTC.